A single sample gave rise to the 3 T cell receptor beta chains below, sequenced in a study of T cell responses to AZD1222 COVID-19 vaccine. TCRdb keeps only in-frame clones here, not all; method: immunoSEQ multiplex PCR. The repertoire includes about 150,000 clones, approximately 90% of them detected once, and 1.3% to 1.5% sits in the top ten. The starting material was peripheral blood, obtained on day 0 of AZD1222 vaccination. All receptors come from an adult in good health.

CDR3 in DNA: TGTGCCAGCAGCTCCCGACAGTCCACTGAAGCTTTCTTT. As protein: CASSSRQSTEAFF. The chain couples TRBV3-1 (or the pseudogene TRBV3-2) to TRBJ1-1; D is perhaps TRBD1 (5 bases). The CDR3 is 13 amino acids. In germline, CDR1 is LGHDT, CDR2 YNNKEL (reference sequence). V shed 5 bases and J shed 4 bases, with 11 bases lying between them.

The CDR3 loop reads CASSFGGNTEAFF. For the CDR3, the DNA is TGCGCCAGCAGCTTTGGGGGGAACACTGAAGCTTTCTTT. This sequence joins TRBV5-1 and TRBJ1-1, with a tentative D call TRBD1 (5 bases). The germline gives CDR1 SGHRS, CDR2 YFSETQ. V was pared by 2 bases and J by 1 base, with 6 bases between. The CDR3 spans 13 residues.

This chain joins TRBV30 and TRBJ1-1, with a weak D call TRBD1 (5 bases). V lost 5 bases to trimming and J lost 1 base, with 11 bases between them. The germline V gene encodes CDR1 GTSNPN and CDR2 SVGIG (reference sequence). This CDR3 spans 13 amino acids. The CDR3 protein is CAWDGHPNTEAFF. CDR3 bases: TGTGCCTGGGATGGACACCCGAACACTGAAGCTTTCTTT.